Listed below are T cell receptor beta chains from one sample, sequenced in a study of shared clonotypes between healthy human individuals. The data were produced by immunoSEQ multiplex PCR, yet TCRdb's version contains in-frame clones alone and is incomplete. In the table there are about 2 million clones, approximately 94% of which are singletons. Specimen: naive CD8+ T cells sorted from blood. The source is a man aged 18 to 30 in good health. The CDR3 runs from the conserved cysteine through the conserved F or W. Each record gives: CDR3 protein, CDR3 DNA, J gene, clone size, V gene, D gene. A D gene is named only where the DNA matches it firmly. Some rows have no size entry. The others give once, few or many, or a class for an expanded clone.

CDR3aa: CASSLRKGRGDEQFF
CDR3nt: TGCGCCAGCAGCCTACGAAAGGGCCGCGGGGATGAGCAGTTCTTC
j_gene: TRBJ2-1
abundance: -
v_gene: TRBV4-1
d_gene: -

CDR3aa: CASSYSSLGNTEAFF
CDR3nt: TGTGCCAGCAGTTACTCGAGCCTGGGGAACACTGAAGCTTTCTTT
j_gene: TRBJ1-1
abundance: -
v_gene: TRBV6-5
d_gene: -

CDR3aa: CASSRGVWQFF
CDR3nt: TGTGCCAGTTCCCGCGGGGTTTGGCAGTTCTTC
j_gene: TRBJ2-1
abundance: once
v_gene: TRBV11-2
d_gene: -

CDR3aa: CASSLAHGTENNYGYTF
CDR3nt: TGTGCCAGCAGCTTAGCCCACGGGACAGAGAATAACTATGGCTACACCTTC
j_gene: TRBJ1-2
abundance: -
v_gene: TRBV7-9
d_gene: TRBD1

CDR3aa: CASSPTGVRDASAKNIQYF
CDR3nt: TGTGCCAGCTCACCAACGGGGGTTCGGGATGCTTCAGCCAAAAACATTCAGTACTTC
j_gene: TRBJ2-4
abundance: -
v_gene: TRBV18
d_gene: -

CDR3aa: CASSLSGNNEQFF
CDR3nt: TGTGCCAGCAGTTTATCCGGGAACAATGAGCAGTTCTTC
j_gene: TRBJ2-1
abundance: once
v_gene: TRBV27
d_gene: -

CDR3aa: CASSQHPGAGEETQYF
CDR3nt: TGCGCCAGCAGTCAACACCCTGGGGCAGGGGAAGAGACCCAGTACTTC
j_gene: TRBJ2-5
abundance: -
v_gene: TRBV5-1
d_gene: -

CDR3aa: CASSEGRANEQYF
CDR3nt: TGCGCCAGCAGTGAGGGCAGGGCCAACGAGCAGTACTTC
j_gene: TRBJ2-7
abundance: -
v_gene: TRBV10-2
d_gene: -

CDR3aa: CASSLLETDHYEQYF
CDR3nt: TGTGCCAGCAGCCTCCTGGAGACGGATCACTACGAGCAGTACTTC
j_gene: TRBJ2-7
abundance: -
v_gene: TRBV5-6
d_gene: -

CDR3aa: CAWGRVSGANVLTF
CDR3nt: TGTGCCTGGGGACGAGTCTCTGGGGCCAACGTCCTGACTTTC
j_gene: TRBJ2-6
abundance: -
v_gene: TRBV30
d_gene: -

CDR3aa: CASSEEGAGGQPSYEQYF
CDR3nt: TGTGCCAGCAGTGAAGAGGGGGCCGGGGGACAGCCATCCTACGAGCAGTACTTC
j_gene: TRBJ2-7
abundance: -
v_gene: TRBV25-1
d_gene: -

CDR3aa: CASSKAGTPFYGYTF
CDR3nt: TGTGCCAGCAGCAAAGCCGGGACACCGTTCTATGGCTACACCTTC
j_gene: TRBJ1-2
abundance: -
v_gene: TRBV21-1
d_gene: -

CDR3aa: CARRGQGKKLFF
CDR3nt: TGTGCCAGACGGGGACAGGGGAAAAAACTGTTTTTT
j_gene: TRBJ1-4
abundance: -
v_gene: TRBV2
d_gene: TRBD1

CDR3aa: CASRTRGTDTQYF
CDR3nt: TGTGCCAGCAGGACGAGGGGCACAGATACGCAGTATTTT
j_gene: TRBJ2-3
abundance: -
v_gene: TRBV5-4
d_gene: -